This T cell receptor beta chain was retrieved from a study of cytomegalovirus exposure and HLA in healthy donors. Germline V CDR1 and CDR2: MNHEY, SMNVEV (reference sequence). The germline V and J ends were trimmed by 6 bases and 0 bases, with 9 bases remaining between them. This CDR3 has 15 amino acids. It was with 60 Vbeta and 13 Jbeta primers that the PCR ran. Assay used: immunoSEQ multiplex PCR; TCRdb lists only in-frame clones, some missing. This table has about 130,000 clones, approximately 78% appearing once. The chain uses TRBV27 and TRBJ2-6, with D uncertain. Sequencing used PBMCs. The sequence was collected from a man aged 40-50 years in good health and CMV-seronegative. CDR3 region: CASRAPSSGANVLTF. The CDR3, as DNA: TGTGCCAGCAGGGCACCTTCCTCTGGGGCCAACGTCCTGACTTTC.